This TCR beta chain is from a study of human T cells and chemical hapten exposure (dated by TCRdb to about 2021). Describing the broader study: For sensitization, 2% DPC in acetone was applied to a roughly 2 cm by roughly 2 cm area of upper inner arm skin. Libraries were pooled for sequencing, and variation in per-sample TCR yields was attributed mainly to small differences in library volumes within the pool. Patch testing on the upper back used Finn chambers containing 0.01% DPC, with scoring done after 6 days according to International Contact Dermatitis Research Group standards. Most of the patients in the cohort were female, and the cohort covered alopecia areata with under or over 50% scalp involvement, alopecia totalis and alopecia universalis. Blood samples were taken from patients before sensitization (week 0) and at 2, 6 and about 24 weeks after DPC sensitization. This study followed changes in the peripheral blood TCR repertoire in vivo during primary and secondary sensitization of alopecia patients to the hapten diphenylcyclopropenone (DPC). Blood for TCR sequencing was provided by twenty-nine alopecia patients at one to four time points (pre-sensitization, 2, 6 and 24 weeks). Weekly therapeutic DPC doses were additionally applied to the scalp of patients throughout the roughly 24-week study period.

The library was produced with RACE. Sequenced on a NextSeq 500. Library preparation attached unique molecular identifiers to individual cDNA molecules for quantitative, reproducible TCR counting. From each blood RNA sample, both TCR alpha and TCR beta chains were sequenced. From the authors' description of their analysis: A median of about 87,000 TCRs per sample was observed, with a range of roughly 23,224 to 750,000. The Decombinator software suite was used to annotate the V, J and CDR3 of the TCR reads. For PS versus PT1 abundance plots, all samples were subsampled to the same number of TCRs (28,000). TCRs were defined as expanded if absent before sensitization and observed at least eight times at the 2-week time point. The raw public reads went through TCRdb reprocessing: fastp at Q25, MiXCR clone calling, in-frame beta chains kept. Identical CDR3 protein sequences are pooled into one entry, listed with their most common genes and DNA. The V and J calls here are based on TCRdb, not the publication. For this sample the table gives around 100,000 distinct CDR3 sequences, of which 11% were detected only once. Around 3.6% of the sample rests with the top ten.

The CDR3 runs 13 residues from the cysteine to the phenylalanine. Only CDR3 DNA remains: 39 bases, in frame from the first base. Sequences WSHSY (CDR1) and SAAADI (CDR2) are obtained from the germline V gene. V loses 4 bases at its end and J loses 2 bases; junction bases beyond the gene matches: 1. Study-wide conclusions, independent of this receptor: Because all patients had alopecia, a presumed autoimmune disease, the immune response of the patients might differ from that of healthy individuals. Expanded TCRs formed significantly more large CDR3 similarity clusters than pre-sensitization or healthy control sets, consistent with antigen-driven responses. The number of TCRs above 1 in 1000 frequency did not change with DPC sensitization; there was no evidence of global repertoire structure alterations. The number of PT1 expanded TCRs positively correlated with patch test score, significant at thresholds 8, 16 and 32 but not 4. After repeated subsampling, changes were observed in the strength of the expansion versus patch-test correlation and in the threshold at which the correlation became significant.

Per the publication, the time point label means: patch test 1, 2 weeks after DPC sensitization. The treatment or condition label, as the study defines it: therapeutic diphenylcyclopropenone sensitization with weekly scalp DPC. At each patch-test visit, blood was drawn before the patch test was applied. To be eligible, patients had to be aged 18 to 70, diagnosed with alopecia and judged suitable for DPC therapy, while pregnant patients were excluded. Total RNA was extracted from unfractionated whole blood collected in Tempus Blood RNA tubes. There are a few counts of this clonotype. Its antigen remains undetermined. Base quality data are lacking; no much larger clone is found one base away.

This receptor was taken from a woman in her thirties or forties with alopecia areata. Some clones in this sample may be carry-over from other donors' samples. The V gene is TRBV10-2 and the J gene is TRBJ2-7, with TRBD2 identical over 8 junction bases. Sequences were derived from whole blood, sampled in connection with sensitization to the hapten diphenylcyclopropenone (DPC). The CDR3 amino acid sequence is: CASSVGRAYEQYF. The nucleotide sequence reads as follows: TGCGCCAGCAGTGTCGGGAGGGCCTACGAGCAGTACTTC.